Listed below are T cell receptor beta chains from one sample, sequenced in a study of cytomegalovirus exposure and HLA in healthy donors. The method was immunoSEQ multiplex PCR; TCRdb's version includes in-frame clones alone and lacks a portion of them. The sample yields 210,000 or so clones, roughly 73% seen once. Sequences were obtained from PBMCs. These TCRs come from a boy aged 5-17 years in good health and CMV-seronegative. Each CDR3 is given with its conserved first and last residue. The D gene is left open where the match is weak. Size is omitted from some rows. Given values are once, few, many or a class for expanded clones.

abundance | j_gene | v_gene | d_gene | CDR3nt | CDR3aa
once | TRBJ2-5 | TRBV5-1 | TRBD2 | TGCGTCAGCAGCTCTAGACTAGCGGGGGGCCAAGAGACCCAGTACTTC | CVSSSRLAGGQETQYF
- | TRBJ2-1 | TRBV30 | - | TGTGCCTGGCAGGCAAACAACAATGAGCAGTTCTTC | CAWQANNNEQFF
- | TRBJ1-4 | TRBV5-1 | - | TGCGCCAGCAGCTTGGAACTGTGGGGAGGTACTAATGAAAAACTGTTTTTT | CASSLELWGGTNEKLFF
- | TRBJ2-5 | TRBV6-1 | TRBD2 | TGTGCCAGCAGTGAAGCTGGACTAGGGAGCGGGGAGACCCAGTACTTC | CASSEAGLGSGETQYF
- | TRBJ1-5 | TRBV2 | - | TGTGCCAGCATGGGGAGGGGACCATTTAGCAATCAGCCCCAGCATTTT | CASMGRGPFSNQPQHF
- | TRBJ1-1 | TRBV19 | TRBD1 | TGTGCCAGTAGTCCACGACAGGGGAAAGGACGGACTGAAGCTTTCTTT | CASSPRQGKGRTEAFF
- | TRBJ2-3 | TRBV5-1 | - | TGCGCCAGCAGCTTCCAGGGTCGAGATACGCAGTATTTT | CASSFQGRDTQYF
- | TRBJ1-5 | TRBV7-9 | - | TGTGCCAGCAGCCTCCGGGACAACAATCAGCCCCAGCATTTT | CASSLRDNNQPQHF
once | TRBJ1-5 | TRBV2 | TRBD1 | TGTGCCAGCAGTGACGCTAGTGGACAGGGCCCATCGGGCAATCAGCCCCAGCATTTT | CASSDASGQGPSGNQPQHF
- | TRBJ1-5 | TRBV5-6 | - | TGTGCCAGCAGCTTGGGCCAAACATCCAATCAGCCCCAGCATTTT | CASSLGQTSNQPQHF
- | TRBJ2-3 | TRBV10-3 | - | TGTGCCATCAGTGTTTCGGGGGACACAGATACGCAGTATTTT | CAISVSGDTDTQYF
- | TRBJ2-5 | TRBV30 | TRBD2 | TGTGCCTGGGTGCGGGGGGAGGGGACCCAGTACTTC | CAWVRGEGTQYF
- | TRBJ2-3 | TRBV6-5 | - | TGTGCCAGCTGTAGGATCCAGGGGGGTACGCAGTATTTT | CASCRIQGGTQYF
- | TRBJ2-7 | TRBV4-1 | - | TGCGCCAGCAGCCCCTTGGGGGGCGGGAGTAAGGGCGAGCAGTACTTC | CASSPLGGGSKGEQYF
- | TRBJ1-4 | TRBV5-1 | TRBD1 | TGCGCCAGCAGCGCTGGGACAGGGGAGGGAGAAAAACTGTTTTTT | CASSAGTGEGEKLFF
- | TRBJ2-1 | TRBV4-1 | - | TGCGCCAGCAGCCAAGATGGCTCCGGAGGGGATGAGCAGTTCTTC | CASSQDGSGGDEQFF
few | TRBJ1-5 | TRBV30 | - | TGTGCCTGGTCCCGTACCCAGGGGAATCAGCCCCAGCATTTT | CAWSRTQGNQPQHF
- | TRBJ1-2 | TRBV10-3 | TRBD1 | TGTGCCATCAGTGGGGGACAGATTTACTATGGCTACACCTTC | CAISGGQIYYGYTF
once | TRBJ2-7 | TRBV10-3 | - | TGTGCCATCAGTGATCGACTGGAGATCCGTCCCTACGAGCAGTACTTC | CAISDRLEIRPYEQYF
- | TRBJ2-7 | TRBV27 | TRBD2 | TGTGCCAGCAGGAGTCTAGCGGGAAATCCTAGCGAGCAGTACTTC | CASRSLAGNPSEQYF
- | TRBJ1-6 | TRBV5-6 | TRBD1 | TGTGCCAGCAGCTCCCTACAAACAGGGGGCGTTTCACCCCTCCACTTT | CASSSLQTGGVSPLHF
- | TRBJ1-3 | TRBV7-3 | - | TGTGCCAGCAGTTTGAGGAGGGCAAGTGGAAACACCATATATTTT | CASSLRRASGNTIYF
- | TRBJ1-1 | TRBV11-3 | TRBD1 | TGTGCCAGCGGACAGGGACCTTTCACTGAAGCTTTCTTT | CASGQGPFTEAFF
- | TRBJ2-1 | TRBV5-6 | TRBD2 | TGTGCCAGCAGTATGAGGGCTAGCGGGGTCAATGAGCAGTTCTTC | CASSMRASGVNEQFF
- | TRBJ1-2 | TRBV10-3 | - | TGTGCCATCAGCATTACGGGGGGCGGCTACACCTTC | CAISITGGGYTF
- | TRBJ2-2 | TRBV9 | - | TGTGCCAGCAGCGTGGAGGGGACCGGGGAGCTGTTTTTT | CASSVEGTGELFF
- | TRBJ2-5 | TRBV28 | - | TGTGCCAGCAGTTGGGACAGTCCGGGGGGGGTGGCGACCCAGTACTTC | CASSWDSPGGVATQYF
few | TRBJ2-1 | TRBV11-3 | TRBD2 | TGTGCCAGCAGCGCCCGCCTGGGAGCGGGAGGGAACAATGAGCAGTTCTTC | CASSARLGAGGNNEQFF
- | TRBJ2-5 | TRBV9 | TRBD2 | TGTGCCAGCAGCCACCTGGAGGCGGGGGAAGAGACCCAGTACTTC | CASSHLEAGEETQYF
- | TRBJ2-2 | TRBV5-1 | - | TGCGCCAGCAGCTTCCCTCCCCCAGGGGTTACGAACACCGGGGAGCTGTTTTTT | CASSFPPPGVTNTGELFF
- | TRBJ1-3 | TRBV7-9 | TRBD1 | TGTGCCAGCAGCTTAAGGTCGAGGACAGGGAGCTCTGGAAACACCATATATTTT | CASSLRSRTGSSGNTIYF
few | TRBJ2-1 | TRBV10-1 | - | TGCGCCAGCAGTGAGAATCAGGGCCTTTATGAGCAGTTCTTC | CASSENQGLYEQFF
once | TRBJ1-1 | TRBV15 | - | TGTGCCACCAGCCCCCATGGGGATGGACTAGTGAACACTGAAGCTTTCTTT | CATSPHGDGLVNTEAFF
once | TRBJ2-7 | TRBV5-1 | TRBD1 | TGCGCCAGCAGCTTGGACCAGGGGGTGCCCGAGCAGTACTTC | CASSLDQGVPEQYF
- | TRBJ1-1 | TRBV7-9 | TRBD1 | TGTGCCAGCAGCCCGAATCCGGACAGGGACACTGAAGCTTTCTTT | CASSPNPDRDTEAFF
- | TRBJ2-1 | TRBV7-8 | - | TGTGCCAGCAGCTTAGACGGGATCTCCTACAATGAGCAGTTCTTC | CASSLDGISYNEQFF
- | TRBJ2-2 | TRBV9 | TRBD2 | TGTGCCAGCAGCGGGACTAGCGGGAGCAACACCGGGGAGCTGTTTTTT | CASSGTSGSNTGELFF